This T cell receptor beta chain originates from a study of T cells after posttransplantation cyclophosphamide. The protocol was immunoSEQ multiplex PCR, while the TCRdb copy is restricted to in-frame clones and leaves out a portion. This sample comprises over 35,000 clones, none seen once only. V dropped 3 bases and J dropped 4; count of bases not matched to a gene: 3. The CDR3 is 15 residues long. Per the germline V gene, CDR1 is KGHSH and CDR2 is LQKENI. This clone showed up many times. What it binds is not known. Study-wide results and limits: Recipient CMV seropositivity and CMV reactivation strongly tracked TRB clonality. TRB overlap between skin or GI tissue T cells and blood was limited.

The source material was PBMCs. This receptor was obtained from a man aged 40-50 years in good health, CMV-negative, and a related stem cell transplant donor. The genes are TRBV18 and TRBJ2-2, with 9 bases matching TRBD2. CDR3 bases: TGTGCCAGCTCACCGCGGGAGGGCCTCACCGGGGAGCTGTTTTTT. It specifies CASSPREGLTGELFF.